This T cell receptor (beta chain) was identified during a study of CD8 T cells in Susac syndrome. Random hexamers primed reverse transcription of about 0.45 to 1 ug RNA. TCRdb called the immunoSEQ multiplex PCR reads again in MiXCR, with one record for every CDR3 protein. The sample lists about 250,000 distinct CDR3 sequences; 90% to 95% were seen once. With 9 bases removed from V and 6 bases from J, the gap between germline ends came to 9 bases. CDR1 is MNHEY and CDR2 is SVGEGT in the germline V gene. The CDR3 consists of 11 residues. The specimen was CD4+ T cells from PBMCs. The chain is built from TRBV6-2 or TRBV6-3 and TRBJ2-1; the D is unclear. This receptor was identified in a human donor with multiple sclerosis. The CDR3 DNA is TGTGCCAGTCTTACCGGCAATGAGCAGTTCTTC. Translating it yields CASLTGNEQFF.